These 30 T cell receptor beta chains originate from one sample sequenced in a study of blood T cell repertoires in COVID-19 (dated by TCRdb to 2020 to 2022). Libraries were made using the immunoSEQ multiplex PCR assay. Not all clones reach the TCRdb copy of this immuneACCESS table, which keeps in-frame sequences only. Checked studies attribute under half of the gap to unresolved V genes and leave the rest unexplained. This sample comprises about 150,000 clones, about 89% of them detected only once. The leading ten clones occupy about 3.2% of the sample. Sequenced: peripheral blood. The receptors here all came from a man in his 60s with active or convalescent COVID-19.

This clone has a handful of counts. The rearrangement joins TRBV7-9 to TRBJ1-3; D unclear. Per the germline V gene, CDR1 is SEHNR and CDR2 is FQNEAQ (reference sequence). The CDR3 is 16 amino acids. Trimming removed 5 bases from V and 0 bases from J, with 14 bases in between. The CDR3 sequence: CASSRRAAFSGNTIYF. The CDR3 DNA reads TGTGCCAGCAGCCGGCGGGCAGCTTTCTCTGGAAACACCATATATTTT. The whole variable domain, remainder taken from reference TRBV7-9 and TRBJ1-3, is DTGVSQNPRHKITKRGQNVTFRCDPISEHNRLYWYRQTLGQGPEFLTYFQNEAQLEKSRLLSDRFSAERPKGSFSTLEIQRTEQGDSAMYLCASSRRAAFSGNTIYFGEGSWLTVV.

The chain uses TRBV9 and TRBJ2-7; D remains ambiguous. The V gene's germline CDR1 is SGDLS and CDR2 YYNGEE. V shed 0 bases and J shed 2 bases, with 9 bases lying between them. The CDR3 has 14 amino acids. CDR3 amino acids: CASSVDDSTYEQYF. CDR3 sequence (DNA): TGTGCCAGCAGCGTAGATGACTCAACCTACGAGCAGTACTTC.

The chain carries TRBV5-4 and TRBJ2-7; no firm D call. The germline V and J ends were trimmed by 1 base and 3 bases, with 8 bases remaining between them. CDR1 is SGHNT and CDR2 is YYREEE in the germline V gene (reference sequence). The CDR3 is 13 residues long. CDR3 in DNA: TGTGCCAGCAGCTTGAACACTAACTACGAGCAGTACTTC. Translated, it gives CASSLNTNYEQYF. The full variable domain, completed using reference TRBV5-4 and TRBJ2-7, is ETGVTQSPTHLIKTRGQQVTLRCSSQSGHNTVSWYQQALGQGPQFIFQYYREEENGRGNFPPRFSGLQFPNYSSELNVNALELDDSALYLCASSLNTNYEQYFGPGTRLTVT.

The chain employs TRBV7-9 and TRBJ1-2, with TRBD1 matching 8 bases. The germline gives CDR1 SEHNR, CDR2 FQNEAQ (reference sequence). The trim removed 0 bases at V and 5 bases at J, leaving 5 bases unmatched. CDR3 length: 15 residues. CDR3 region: CASSLASGGAYGYTF. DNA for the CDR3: TGTGCCAGCAGCTTAGCATCAGGGGGCGCGTATGGCTACACCTTC.

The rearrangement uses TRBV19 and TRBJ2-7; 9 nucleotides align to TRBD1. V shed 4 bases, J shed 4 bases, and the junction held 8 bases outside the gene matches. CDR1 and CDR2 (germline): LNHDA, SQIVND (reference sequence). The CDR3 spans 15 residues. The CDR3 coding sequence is TGTGCCAGTAGTAGACCGGGACAGGGTAAATACGAGCAGTACTTC. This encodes CASSRPGQGKYEQYF.

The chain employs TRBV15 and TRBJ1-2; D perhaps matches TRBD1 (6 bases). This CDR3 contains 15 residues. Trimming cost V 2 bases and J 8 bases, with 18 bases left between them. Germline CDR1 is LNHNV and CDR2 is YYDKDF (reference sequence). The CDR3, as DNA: TGTGCCACCAGCAGAAACTCCGAGGGGGTTCGCGGCTACACCTTC. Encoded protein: CATSRNSEGVRGYTF.

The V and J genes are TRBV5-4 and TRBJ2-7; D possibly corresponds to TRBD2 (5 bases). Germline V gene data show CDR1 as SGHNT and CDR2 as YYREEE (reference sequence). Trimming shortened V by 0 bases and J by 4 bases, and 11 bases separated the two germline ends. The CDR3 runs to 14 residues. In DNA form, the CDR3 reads TGTGCCAGCAGCTTGGGAGGGTTCGGATACGAGCAGTACTTC. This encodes CASSLGGFGYEQYF. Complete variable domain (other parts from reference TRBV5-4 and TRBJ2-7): ETGVTQSPTHLIKTRGQQVTLRCSSQSGHNTVSWYQQALGQGPQFIFQYYREEENGRGNFPPRFSGLQFPNYSSELNVNALELDDSALYLCASSLGGFGYEQYFGPGTRLTVT.

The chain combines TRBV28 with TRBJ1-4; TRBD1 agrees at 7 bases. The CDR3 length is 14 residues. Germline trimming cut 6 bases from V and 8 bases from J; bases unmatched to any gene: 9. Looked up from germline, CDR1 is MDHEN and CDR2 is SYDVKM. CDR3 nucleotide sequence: TGTGCCAGCAGGGGATCAGGGGGGAAAGAAAAACTGTTTTTT. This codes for CASRGSGGKEKLFF.

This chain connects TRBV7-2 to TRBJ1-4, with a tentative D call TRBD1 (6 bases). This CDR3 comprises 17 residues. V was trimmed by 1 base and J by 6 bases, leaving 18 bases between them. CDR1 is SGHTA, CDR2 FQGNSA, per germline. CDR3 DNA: TGTGCCAGCAGCTTAGTAGGCAGGGGTTTGAGGTATGAAAAACTGTTTTTT. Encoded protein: CASSLVGRGLRYEKLFF.

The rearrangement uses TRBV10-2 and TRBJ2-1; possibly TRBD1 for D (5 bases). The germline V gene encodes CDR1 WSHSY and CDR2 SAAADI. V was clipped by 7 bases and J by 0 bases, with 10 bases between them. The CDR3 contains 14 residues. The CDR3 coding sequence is TGCGCCAGCATGGACACGCGCTCCTACAATGAGCAGTTCTTC. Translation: CASMDTRSYNEQFF.

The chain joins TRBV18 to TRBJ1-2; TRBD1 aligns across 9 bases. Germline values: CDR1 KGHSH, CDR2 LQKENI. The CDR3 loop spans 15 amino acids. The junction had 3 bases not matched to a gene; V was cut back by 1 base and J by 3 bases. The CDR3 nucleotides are TGTGCCAGCTCACCACTGGACAGGGGCGACTATGGCTACACCTTC. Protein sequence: CASSPLDRGDYGYTF.

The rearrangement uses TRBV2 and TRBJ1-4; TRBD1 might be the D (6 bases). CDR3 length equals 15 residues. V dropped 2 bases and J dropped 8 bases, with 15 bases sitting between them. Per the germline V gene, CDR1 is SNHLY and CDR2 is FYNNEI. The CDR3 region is CASSENQGSREKLFF. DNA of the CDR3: TGTGCCAGCAGTGAAAATCAGGGGTCGCGAGAAAAACTGTTTTTT.

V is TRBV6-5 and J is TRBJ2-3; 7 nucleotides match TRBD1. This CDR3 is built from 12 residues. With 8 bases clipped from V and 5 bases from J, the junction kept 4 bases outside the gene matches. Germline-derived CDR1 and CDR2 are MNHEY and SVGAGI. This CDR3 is CASVRGRDTQYF. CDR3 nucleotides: TGTGCCAGCGTTAGGGGGCGAGATACGCAGTATTTT.

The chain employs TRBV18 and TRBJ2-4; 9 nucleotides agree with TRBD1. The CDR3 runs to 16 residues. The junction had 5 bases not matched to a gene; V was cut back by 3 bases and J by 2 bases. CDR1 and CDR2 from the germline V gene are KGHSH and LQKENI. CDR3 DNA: TGTGCCAGCTCACCCGGGACAGGGAATCCCAAAAACATTCAGTACTTC. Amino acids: CASSPGTGNPKNIQYF.

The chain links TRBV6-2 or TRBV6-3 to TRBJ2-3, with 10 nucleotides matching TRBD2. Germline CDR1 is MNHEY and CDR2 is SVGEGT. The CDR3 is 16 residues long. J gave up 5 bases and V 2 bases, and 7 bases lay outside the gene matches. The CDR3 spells CASSYSRAGGQDTQYF. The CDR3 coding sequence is TGTGCCAGCAGTTACAGCCGAGCGGGAGGGCAAGATACGCAGTATTTT.

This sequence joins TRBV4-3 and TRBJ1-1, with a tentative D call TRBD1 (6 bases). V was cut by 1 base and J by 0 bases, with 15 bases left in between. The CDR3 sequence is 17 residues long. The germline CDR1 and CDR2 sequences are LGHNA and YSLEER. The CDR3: CASSQVGTGMLNTEAFF. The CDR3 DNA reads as TGCGCCAGCAGCCAAGTTGGTACAGGGATGTTGAACACTGAAGCTTTCTTT.

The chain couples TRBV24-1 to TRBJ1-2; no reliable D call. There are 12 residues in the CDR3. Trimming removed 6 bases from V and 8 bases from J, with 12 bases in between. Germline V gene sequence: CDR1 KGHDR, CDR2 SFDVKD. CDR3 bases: TGTGCCACCAGTAAGGAAAGAGGAGGCTACACCTTC. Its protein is CATSKERGGYTF.

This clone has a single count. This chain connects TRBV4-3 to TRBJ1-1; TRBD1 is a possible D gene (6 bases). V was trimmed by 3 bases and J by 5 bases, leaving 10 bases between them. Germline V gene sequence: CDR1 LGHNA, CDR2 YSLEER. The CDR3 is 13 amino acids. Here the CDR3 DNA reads TGCGCCAGCAGCCAGGACAGTCTAACTGAAGCTTTCTTT. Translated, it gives CASSQDSLTEAFF.

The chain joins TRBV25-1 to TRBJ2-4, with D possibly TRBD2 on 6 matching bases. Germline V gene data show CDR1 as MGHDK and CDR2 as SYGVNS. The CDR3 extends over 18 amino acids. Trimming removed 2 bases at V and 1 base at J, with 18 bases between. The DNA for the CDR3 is TGTGCCAGCAGTGAAAGGGTTTTGGGGGGAACCGCCAAAAACATTCAGTACTTC. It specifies CASSERVLGGTAKNIQYF.

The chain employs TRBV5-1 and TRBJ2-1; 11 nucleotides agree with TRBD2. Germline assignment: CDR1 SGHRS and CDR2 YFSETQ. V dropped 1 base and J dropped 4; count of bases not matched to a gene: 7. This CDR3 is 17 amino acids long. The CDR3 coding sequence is TGCGCCAGCAGCTTGACCTCCGGGACTAGCGGATACAATGAGCAGTTCTTC. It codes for CASSLTSGTSGYNEQFF.

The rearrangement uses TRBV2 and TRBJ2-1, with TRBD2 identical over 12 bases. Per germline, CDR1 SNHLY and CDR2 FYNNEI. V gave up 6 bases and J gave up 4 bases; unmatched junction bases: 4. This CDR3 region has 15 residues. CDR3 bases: TGTGCCAGCAGAGACCTAGCGGGAGGGTACAATGAGCAGTTCTTC. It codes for CASRDLAGGYNEQFF. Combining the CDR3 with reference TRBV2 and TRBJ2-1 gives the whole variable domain EPEVTQTPSHQVTQMGQEVILRCVPISNHLYFYWYRQILGQKVEFLVSFYNNEISEKSEIFDDQFSVERPDGSNFTLKIRSTKLEDSAMYFCASRDLAGGYNEQFFGPGTRLTVL.

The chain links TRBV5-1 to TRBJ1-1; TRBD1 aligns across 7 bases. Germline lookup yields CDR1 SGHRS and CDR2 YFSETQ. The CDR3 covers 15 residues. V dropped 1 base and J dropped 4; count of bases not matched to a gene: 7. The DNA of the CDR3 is TGCGCCAGCAGCTTGAACAGGGGCCTCGGCACTGAAGCTTTCTTT. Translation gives CASSLNRGLGTEAFF.

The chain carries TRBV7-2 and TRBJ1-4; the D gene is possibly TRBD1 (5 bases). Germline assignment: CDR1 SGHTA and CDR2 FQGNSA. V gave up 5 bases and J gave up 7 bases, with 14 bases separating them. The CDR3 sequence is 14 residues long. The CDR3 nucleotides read TGTGCCAGCAGCACGGGGACTCAGGCTGAAAAACTGTTTTTT. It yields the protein CASSTGTQAEKLFF.

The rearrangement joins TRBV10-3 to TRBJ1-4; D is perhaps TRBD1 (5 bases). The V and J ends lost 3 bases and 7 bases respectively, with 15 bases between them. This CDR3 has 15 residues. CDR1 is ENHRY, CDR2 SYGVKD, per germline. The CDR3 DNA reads TGTGCCATCAGTGAAGGGAGGGGATTGGCTGAAAAACTGTTTTTT. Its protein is CAISEGRGLAEKLFF.

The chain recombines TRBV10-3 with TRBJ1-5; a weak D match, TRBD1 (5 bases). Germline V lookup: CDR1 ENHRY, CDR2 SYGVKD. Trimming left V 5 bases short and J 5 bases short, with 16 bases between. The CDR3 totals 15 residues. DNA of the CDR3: TGTGCCATCAGTAACGCTGGGGCCACCGATCAGCCCCAGCATTTT. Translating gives CAISNAGATDQPQHF.

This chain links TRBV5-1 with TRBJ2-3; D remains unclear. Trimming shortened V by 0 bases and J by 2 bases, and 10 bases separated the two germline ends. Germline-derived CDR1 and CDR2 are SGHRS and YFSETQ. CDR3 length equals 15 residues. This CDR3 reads CASSLALAPTDTQYF. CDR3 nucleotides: TGCGCCAGCAGCTTGGCCTTAGCACCCACAGATACGCAGTATTTT.

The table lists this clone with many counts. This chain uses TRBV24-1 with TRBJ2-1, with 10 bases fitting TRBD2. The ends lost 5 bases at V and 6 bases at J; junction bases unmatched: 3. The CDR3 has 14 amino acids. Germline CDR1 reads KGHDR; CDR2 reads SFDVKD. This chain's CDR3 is CATSGSGGANEQFF. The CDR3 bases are TGTGCCACCAGTGGAAGCGGGGGGGCCAATGAGCAGTTCTTC.

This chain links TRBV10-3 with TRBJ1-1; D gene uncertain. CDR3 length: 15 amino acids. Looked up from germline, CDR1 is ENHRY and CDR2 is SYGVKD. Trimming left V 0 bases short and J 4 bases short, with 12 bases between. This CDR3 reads CAISESQAHGTEAFF. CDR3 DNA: TGTGCCATCAGTGAGTCTCAGGCCCATGGCACTGAAGCTTTCTTT.

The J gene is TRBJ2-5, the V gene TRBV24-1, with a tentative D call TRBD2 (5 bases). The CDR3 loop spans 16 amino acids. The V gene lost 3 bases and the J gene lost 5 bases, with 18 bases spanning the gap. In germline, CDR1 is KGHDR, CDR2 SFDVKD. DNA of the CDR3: TGTGCCACCAGTGATAGAGGTAGCGACCGTGCGGAGACCCAGTACTTC. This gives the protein CATSDRGSDRAETQYF.

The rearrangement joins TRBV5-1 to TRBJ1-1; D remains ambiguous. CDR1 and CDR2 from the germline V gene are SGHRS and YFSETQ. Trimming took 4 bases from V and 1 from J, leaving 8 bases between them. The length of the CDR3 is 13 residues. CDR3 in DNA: TGCGCCAGCAGCCCGTTACAGAACACTGAAGCTTTCTTT. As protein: CASSPLQNTEAFF.